Below are 30 T cell receptor beta chains sequenced from a single sample in a study of T cells in localized non-small cell lung cancer. Here immunoSEQ multiplex PCR was the method, and the copy in TCRdb shows in-frame clones only, minus some. The table has about 33,000 clones, approximately 90% seen once. The input for sequencing was peripheral blood, taken before any cancer treatment. These receptors came from a male donor aged 60 or over with stage III lung adenocarcinoma.

The chain has TRBV10-2 and TRBJ2-5, with unresolved D. The CDR3 runs to 13 residues. In germline, CDR1 is WSHSY, CDR2 SAAADI. The ends were cut back, 8 bases at V and 1 base at J, with 11 bases in the middle. The CDR3 spells CASGSWGQETQYF. The CDR3 nucleotides read TGCGCCAGCGGTAGCTGGGGCCAAGAGACCCAGTACTTC.

The V and J genes are TRBV19 and TRBJ1-6, with 10 bases that match TRBD1. This CDR3 has 20 amino acids. With 6 bases clipped from V and 1 base from J, the junction kept 15 bases outside the gene matches. Germline V gene lookup returns CDR1 LNHDA and CDR2 SQIVND (reference sequence). This chain's CDR3 is CASRKTPGQGRLSYNSPLHF. In nucleotides, the CDR3 is TGTGCCAGTAGAAAAACCCCGGGACAGGGGCGGCTATCCTATAATTCACCCCTCCACTTT.

The chain uses TRBV18 and TRBJ2-5; TRBD2 aligns across 7 bases. Germline assignment: CDR1 KGHSH and CDR2 LQKENI. After removal of 2 bases from V and 0 bases from J, the junction contained 6 bases not matched to a gene. The CDR3 totals 16 residues. This CDR3 reads CASSPGGGLYQETQYF. The DNA for the CDR3 is TGTGCCAGCTCACCAGGGGGAGGGCTCTACCAAGAGACCCAGTACTTC. Variable domain in full (rest from reference TRBV18 and TRBJ2-5): NAGVMQNPRHLVRRRGQEARLRCSPMKGHSHVYWYRQLPEEGLKFMVYLQKENIIDESGMPKERFSAEFPKEGPSILRIQQVVRGDSAAYFCASSPGGGLYQETQYFGPGTRLLVL.

The gene calls are TRBV9 and TRBJ1-5; D remains unclear. The CDR3 covers 14 residues. Germline V CDR1 and CDR2: SGDLS, YYNGEE. Trimming shortened V by 0 bases and J by 6 bases, and 10 bases separated the two germline ends. In nucleotides, the CDR3 is TGTGCCAGCAGCGTAGATGGCAGTAGTCAGCCCCAGCATTTT. Protein sequence: CASSVDGSSQPQHF.

The chain has TRBV5-6 and TRBJ1-6; 7 positions match TRBD1. J lost 5 bases, V lost 4 bases, and 3 bases had no gene match. The CDR3 totals 14 residues. CDR1 and CDR2 (germline): SGHDT, YYEEEE. The chain's CDR3 is CASSRGRNNSPLHF. The CDR3 DNA reads as TGTGCCAGCAGCAGGGGGCGAAATAATTCACCCCTCCACTTT.

The chain joins TRBV4-2 to TRBJ2-2; either TRBD1 or TRBD2 may supply D (6 bases each). Trimming removed 8 bases from V and 0 bases from J, with 10 bases in between. The CDR3 contains 14 residues. The germline CDR1 and CDR2 sequences are LGHNA and YNFKEQ. DNA of the CDR3: TGTGCCAGCGGCGGGACATCGAACACCGGGGAGCTGTTTTTT. Protein: CASGGTSNTGELFF.

V and J are TRBV6-6 and TRBJ2-1, with D perhaps TRBD1 or TRBD2 (5 bases each). Germline V gene sequence: CDR1 MNHNY, CDR2 SVGAGI (reference sequence). The CDR3 runs 15 residues. V dropped 0 bases and J dropped 5 bases, with 11 bases sitting between them. The chain's CDR3 is CASSYSMQGHNEQFF. The CDR3 coding sequence is TGTGCCAGCAGTTACTCGATGCAGGGACACAATGAGCAGTTCTTC.

V usage is TRBV7-7 and J usage is TRBJ2-5, with 10 bases that match TRBD1. CDR3 length: 18 residues. Germline V gene lookup returns CDR1 SSHAT and CDR2 FNYEAQ (reference sequence). Trimming at V came to 2 bases and at J to 5 bases, leaving 14 bases not matched to a gene. The CDR3 nucleotides are TGTGCCAGCAGCTTATTACCCCCAGGGACAGGGGAAGGGGAGACCCAGTACTTC. Its protein product is CASSLLPPGTGEGETQYF.

CDR3 loop: CAWSPSPDSPRETQYF. The CDR3, as DNA: TGTGCCTGGAGCCCCTCCCCGGACTCACCCCGGGAGACCCAGTACTTC. The genes are TRBV30 and TRBJ2-5, with D possibly matching TRBD2 (5 bases). The germline V gene has CDR1 GTSNPN and CDR2 SVGIG (reference sequence). The CDR3 has 16 residues. Trimming removed 3 bases at V and 5 bases at J, with 22 bases between.

This chain links TRBV9 with TRBJ2-3; 10 bases align to TRBD2. The junction had 8 bases not matched to a gene; V was cut back by 4 bases and J by 6 bases. The germline CDR1 and CDR2 sequences are SGDLS and YYNGEE. The length of the CDR3 is 15 residues. The CDR3 spells CASSSSGGAADTQYF. CDR3 DNA sequence: TGTGCCAGCAGCAGCAGCGGGGGGGCCGCGGATACGCAGTATTTT.

The rearrangement joins TRBV6-1 to TRBJ2-1, with TRBD2 matching over 7 bases. In germline, CDR1 is MNHNS, CDR2 SASEGT. The CDR3 has 12 amino acids. V was pared by 5 bases and J by 10 bases, with 5 bases of the junction left unmatched. The chain's CDR3 is CASSQSSGEQFF. CDR3 coding DNA: TGTGCCAGCAGTCAGTCTAGCGGCGAGCAGTTCTTC.

This sequence joins TRBV7-9 and TRBJ2-2, with D possibly being TRBD1 (5 bases). V shed 5 bases and J shed 1 base, with 20 bases lying between them. Germline V gives CDR1 SEHNR, CDR2 FQNEAQ (reference sequence). CDR3 length: 18 amino acids. DNA for the CDR3: TGTGCCAGCAGCCTAGGGGCTTTGGAACCTAGGAACACCGGGGAGCTGTTTTTT. Residues: CASSLGALEPRNTGELFF.

This chain joins TRBV5-4 and TRBJ2-6; TRBD1 might be the D (5 bases). The CDR3 runs to 18 residues. V was pared by 6 bases and J by 0 bases, with 19 bases between. Germline CDR1 and CDR2: SGHNT and YYREEE (reference sequence). CDR3 sequence (DNA): TGTGCCAGCACCCCTCAGAACAGGCGCACCTCTGGGGCCAACGTCCTGACTTTC. Translation: CASTPQNRRTSGANVLTF.

Remarks on this clone: Distinct nucleotide sequences in the sample also encode this CDR3. The chain is built from TRBV6-4 and TRBJ1-1; D uncertain. V was clipped by 4 bases and J by 1 base, with 10 bases between them. There are 14 residues in the CDR3. The V gene's germline CDR1 is MRHNA and CDR2 SNTAGT. CDR3 nucleotides: TGTGCCAGCAGTGCCTCGCCTGGGAACACTGAAGCTTTCTTT. Its translation: CASSASPGNTEAFF.

The V gene is TRBV9, the J gene TRBJ1-1; D gene uncertain. Germline lookup yields CDR1 SGDLS and CDR2 YYNGEE. V gave up 0 bases and J gave up 1 base, with 7 bases separating them. The CDR3 is made up of 14 amino acids. The CDR3, as DNA: TGTGCCAGCAGCGTAGTTCTGGGGAACACTGAAGCTTTCTTT. This sequence encodes CASSVVLGNTEAFF. Drawing the rest from reference TRBV9 and TRBJ1-1, the complete variable domain is DSGVTQTPKHLITATGQRVTLRCSPRSGDLSVYWYQQSLDQGLQFLIQYYNGEERAKGNILERFSAQQFPDLHSELNLSSLELGDSALYFCASSVVLGNTEAFFGQGTRLTVV.

The rearrangement uses TRBV2 and TRBJ2-5; D might be TRBD2 (6 bases). The CDR3 extends over 16 amino acids. Trimming shortened V by 7 bases and J by 0 bases, and 18 bases separated the two germline ends. Germline V lookup: CDR1 SNHLY, CDR2 FYNNEI. The CDR3 sequence: CASTNPFRGNQETQYF. CDR3 bases: TGTGCCAGCACCAATCCTTTTCGGGGGAACCAAGAGACCCAGTACTTC.

The chain's CDR3 is CAIKEGDGELFF. In DNA form, the CDR3 reads TGTGCCATCAAAGAAGGGGACGGGGAGCTGTTTTTT. The chain employs TRBV10-3 and TRBJ2-2; tentative D call: TRBD1 (5 bases). CDR1 ENHRY and CDR2 SYGVKD come from the germline V gene. The germline V and J ends were trimmed by 7 bases and 7 bases, with 10 bases remaining between them. The CDR3 runs to 12 residues.

The chain is built from TRBV14 and TRBJ2-1, with TRBD1 as a possible D gene (5 bases). CDR1 and CDR2 (germline): SGHDN, FVKESK. The CDR3 extends over 14 amino acids. The V and J ends lost 4 bases and 6 bases respectively, with 13 bases between them. The CDR3 sequence: CASSLGGQFNEQFF. The CDR3, as DNA: TGTGCCAGCAGCCTTGGTGGACAATTCAATGAGCAGTTCTTC.

The genes are TRBV1 and TRBJ2-1; TRBD2 reflects the table's D call only, with no check against the DNA. TRBV1 is labeled a pseudogene. This CDR3 is built from 16 residues. CDR3 coding DNA: TGCACCAGCATAGCGGGGGGGGCCATGATTATGAATGAGCAGTTCTTC. Its translation is CTSIAGGAMIMNEQFF.

This clone was detected once. The chain employs TRBV6-6 and TRBJ2-1; 10 bases agree with TRBD1. The CDR3 sequence is 14 residues long. Germline values: CDR1 MNHNY, CDR2 SVGAGI (reference sequence). J was trimmed by 7 bases and V by 7 bases; bases with no gene match: 7. The CDR3 DNA sequence: TGTGCCAGCACAAGACAGGGGGCGGGGAATGAGCAGTTCTTC. Its translation: CASTRQGAGNEQFF.

This clone was observed a few times. This chain uses TRBV9 with TRBJ2-5; D may be TRBD2 (6 bases). V was shortened by 4 bases and J by 7 bases, with 11 bases between the two germline ends. This CDR3 is 12 amino acids long. CDR1 and CDR2 from the germline V gene are SGDLS and YYNGEE. This chain's CDR3 is CASSPRGGTQYF. The CDR3 DNA sequence: TGTGCCAGCAGCCCGCGGGGAGGGACCCAGTACTTC.

The genes are TRBV2 and TRBJ2-5; no clear D. Germline CDR1 and CDR2: SNHLY and FYNNEI. V was cut by 5 bases and J by 7 bases, with 11 bases left in between. The CDR3 extends over 12 amino acids. CDR3 in amino acids: CASSYGKGTQYF. The CDR3, as DNA: TGTGCCAGCAGTTACGGCAAAGGGACCCAGTACTTC. Variable domain in full (rest from reference TRBV2 and TRBJ2-5): EPEVTQTPSHQVTQMGQEVILRCVPISNHLYFYWYRQILGQKVEFLVSFYNNEISEKSEIFDDQFSVERPDGSNFTLKIRSTKLEDSAMYFCASSYGKGTQYFGPGTRLLVL.

The chain is built from TRBV9 and TRBJ2-5; D gene uncertain. Looked up from germline, CDR1 is SGDLS and CDR2 is YYNGEE. This CDR3 has 17 amino acids. V gave up 0 bases and J gave up 1 base, with 16 bases separating them. The CDR3 sequence: CASSVATGRAGQETQYF. The CDR3 DNA reads TGTGCCAGCAGCGTAGCAACCGGAAGGGCCGGCCAAGAGACCCAGTACTTC.

The chain couples TRBV30 to TRBJ1-5; 10 bases match TRBD1. The CDR3 totals 14 residues. V was clipped by 2 bases and J by 7 bases; unmatched bases: 5. Germline V gene sequence: CDR1 GTSNPN, CDR2 SVGIG (reference sequence). CDR3: CAWSTGQGGQPQHF. CDR3 coding DNA: TGTGCCTGGAGTACAGGACAGGGGGGACAGCCCCAGCATTTT.

This chain links TRBV5-1 with TRBJ2-7; 12 bases align to TRBD1. The CDR3 is 18 amino acids. V was pared by 4 bases and J by 3 bases, with 14 bases of the junction left unmatched. CDR1 is SGHRS and CDR2 is YFSETQ in the germline V gene. The CDR3 loop reads CASSRSGTGGAFGYEQYF. The CDR3 DNA reads TGCGCCAGCAGCCGATCCGGGACAGGGGGCGCTTTTGGCTACGAGCAGTACTTC.

The chain has TRBV29-1 and TRBJ2-7; D unclear. The CDR3 totals 12 residues. The V end lost 4 bases, the J end lost 6 bases, and 13 bases lay between the germline ends. CDR1 and CDR2 (germline): SQVTM, ANQGSEA. The CDR3 region has the DNA TGCAGCGTTGTGATACCAGAACTCGAGCAGTACTTC. This translates into CSVVIPELEQYF.

The V call is TRBV2, the J call TRBJ2-7; D is undetermined. CDR1 is SNHLY, CDR2 FYNNEI, per germline. This CDR3 contains 11 residues. The ends were cut back, 4 bases at V and 7 bases at J, with 8 bases in the middle. As DNA, the CDR3 is TGTGCCAGCAGTGGGCTTCCGGAGCAGTACTTC. This translates into CASSGLPEQYF.

This clone was counted only a few times. The rearrangement uses TRBV7-9 and TRBJ2-3; D might be TRBD1 or TRBD2, each matching 6 bases. CDR1 and CDR2 (germline): SEHNR, FQNEAQ (reference sequence). V dropped 1 base and J dropped 7 bases, with 18 bases sitting between them. The CDR3 spans 16 residues. The DNA of the CDR3 is TGTGCCAGCAGCTTAGAGGGGGGTGGCTCATCAAATACGCAGTATTTT. This translates into CASSLEGGGSSNTQYF.

The CDR3 DNA is TGCGCCAGCAGCTTGTCAATCTATGAGCAGTTCTTC. This sequence encodes CASSLSIYEQFF. The J gene is TRBJ2-1, the V gene TRBV5-1, with unresolved D. The CDR3 consists of 12 residues. Germline V gene data show CDR1 as SGHRS and CDR2 as YFSETQ. V was clipped by 1 base and J by 8 bases, with 7 bases between them.

The DNA for the CDR3 is TGTGCCTGGGGGGACCACCCCCTCTACAATGAGCAGTTCTTC. It is translated as CAWGDHPLYNEQFF. The J gene is TRBJ2-1, the V gene TRBV30; D might be TRBD1 or TRBD2, each matching 5 bases. Germline CDR1 and CDR2: GTSNPN and SVGIG (reference sequence). V was clipped by 5 bases and J by 3 bases, with 14 bases between them. CDR3 length: 14 residues.